This entry lists 26 T cell receptor beta chains sequenced from one sample in a study of response to subunit inactivated influenza vaccine. TCRdb processed the RT-PCR reads anew with MiXCR; each CDR3 protein has one entry. Of around 570,000 distinct CDR3 sequences in the sample, approximately 7.7% were seen once. Specimen: PBMCs from blood, collected 23 months after vaccination. These receptors originate from a man between 50 and 75 years old who received an inactivated influenza vaccine.

This clonotype was counted many times. V and J are TRBV4-1 and TRBJ1-2; TRBD1 agrees at 8 bases. CDR3 length: 15 amino acids. With 4 bases clipped from V and 7 bases from J, the junction kept 11 bases outside the gene matches. CDR1 and CDR2 from the germline V gene are MGHRA and YSYEKL. The CDR3 coding sequence is TGCGCCAGCAGCCGGACCTGGACAGGGATGGTTGGCTACACCTTC. Its translation: CASSRTWTGMVGYTF.

There are a few counts of this clonotype. Here the CDR3 reads CASSPYLDKSSYNEQFF. CDR3 in DNA: TGTGCCAGCAGTCCGTATCTAGATAAGAGCTCCTACAATGAGCAGTTCTTC. This rearrangement joins TRBV28 to TRBJ2-1; D remains unclear. V lost 5 bases and J 0 bases, leaving 17 bases between the germline ends. CDR3 length: 17 amino acids. Per germline, CDR1 MDHEN and CDR2 SYDVKM.

The chain recombines TRBV4-2 with TRBJ2-3; 8 bases are shared with TRBD2. The CDR3 contains 18 residues. CDR1 LGHNA and CDR2 YNFKEQ come from the germline V gene. The J segment lost 2 bases and the V segment lost 0 bases, leaving 10 bases of the junction unmatched. CDR3 amino acids: CASSQDYGRASLTDTQYF. DNA of the CDR3: TGTGCCAGCAGCCAAGATTACGGGAGGGCCAGTCTCACAGATACGCAGTATTTT.

This clonotype was seen a few times. This chain joins TRBV5-1 and TRBJ1-1; D is unclear. In germline, CDR1 is SGHRS, CDR2 YFSETQ. Trimming shortened V by 1 base and J by 6 bases, and 13 bases separated the two germline ends. The CDR3 has 14 amino acids. The DNA of the CDR3 is TGCGCCAGCAGCTTGCGTACTGCGGGCGCTGAAGCTTTCTTT. Protein product: CASSLRTAGAEAFF.

The V and J genes are TRBV11-2 and TRBJ2-3; 16 bases fit TRBD2. CDR1 and CDR2 (germline): SGHAT, FQNNGV. The CDR3 length is 19 residues. J was trimmed by 3 bases and V by 2 bases; bases with no gene match: 8. In DNA, the CDR3 is TGTGCCAGCAGCTTACCCGGGACTAGCGGGAGGGCGTGGACAGATACGCAGTATTTT. Protein sequence: CASSLPGTSGRAWTDTQYF.

This clonotype was picked up a small number of times. This chain connects TRBV14 to TRBJ2-3; D is possibly TRBD1 (6 bases). The CDR3 has 16 residues. The V gene lost 4 bases and the J gene lost 1 base, with 15 bases spanning the gap. Germline CDR1 SGHDN, CDR2 FVKESK. CDR3 amino acids: CASSPLRQARTDTQYF. In DNA, the CDR3 is TGTGCCAGCAGCCCCCTTCGACAGGCACGCACAGATACGCAGTATTTT.

At least ten counts were recorded for this clonotype. The gene calls are TRBV5-6 and TRBJ2-2; TRBD2 agrees at 7 bases. V lost 0 bases, J lost 2 bases, and 1 base stayed unmatched. Germline-derived CDR1 and CDR2 are SGHDT and YYEEEE. CDR3 length equals 15 residues. The CDR3 loop is CASSLGTRNTGELFF. CDR3 DNA sequence: TGTGCCAGCAGCTTGGGGACTAGAAACACCGGGGAGCTGTTTTTT. Drawing the rest from reference TRBV5-6 and TRBJ2-2, the complete variable domain is DAGVTQSPTHLIKTRGQQVTLRCSPKSGHDTVSWYQQALGQGPQFIFQYYEEEERQRGNFPDRFSGHQFPNYSSELNVNALLLGDSALYLCASSLGTRNTGELFFGEGSRLTVL.

This clonotype was picked up many times. V usage is TRBV12-3 or TRBV12-4 and J usage is TRBJ2-4; no definite D call. Trimming took off 3 bases at V and 4 bases at J, with 19 bases between the two ends. This CDR3 region has 17 residues. The CDR3 coding sequence is TGTGCCAGCAGTTTGCCTGGTTTGGCTAGATCGAAAAACATTCAGTACTTC. This translates into CASSLPGLARSKNIQYF.

A note on this clonotype: One end of the junction does not line up with germline, which may come from a read error. The chain uses TRBV12-3 or TRBV12-4 and TRBJ1-3; 7 bases match TRBD1. This CDR3 contains 15 residues. In DNA, the CDR3 is TGTGCCAGCAGTCCGTACGACAGGGCTGGATACACCATATATTTT. This codes for CASSPYDRAGYTIYF.

To note about this clonotype: The CDR3 does not end in the conserved phenylalanine or tryptophan, so this is likely a read error. This chain uses TRBV6-1 with TRBJ2-3; 9 nucleotides agree with TRBD1. V lost 6 bases and J lost 4; bases outside the gene matches: 8. The CDR3 sequence is 15 residues long. The germline V gene has CDR1 MNHNS and CDR2 SASEGT. In DNA form, the CDR3 reads TGTGCCAGCAGCTTCCGGGACAGGGTGGCAGATACGCAGTATCTT. It translates to CASSFRDRVADTQYL.

This clonotype has ten or more counts. The J gene is TRBJ1-2, the V gene TRBV9, with 11 positions matching TRBD1. The V gene's germline CDR1 is SGDLS and CDR2 YYNGEE. This CDR3 has 15 amino acids. V shed 0 bases, J shed 2 bases, and the junction held 0 bases outside the gene matches. In DNA form, the CDR3 reads TGTGCCAGCAGCGTAGGGGACAGGGGGAACTATGGCTACACCTTC. This translates into CASSVGDRGNYGYTF.

This chain joins TRBV21-1 and TRBJ1-2. TRBV21-1 counts as a pseudogene. The CDR3 length is 15 residues. CDR3: CPTQNGAALLYGYTF. The CDR3 DNA reads TGTCCCACGCAAAACGGGGCCGCACTACTCTATGGCTACACCTTC.

This clonotype turned up a few times. V is TRBV20-1 and J is TRBJ2-7; TRBD2 matches at 7 bases. This CDR3 has 15 residues. Germline loops: CDR1 DFQATT, CDR2 SNEGSKA (reference sequence). Trimming cost V 0 bases and J 5 bases; bases outside gene matches: 10. The CDR3 protein is CSARDIVAGAHEQYF. CDR3 in DNA: TGCAGTGCTAGAGATATAGTCGCGGGAGCCCACGAGCAGTACTTC.

The V and J genes are TRBV21-1 and TRBJ2-4; the table's D call, TRBD2, was not checked against the DNA. TRBV21-1 constitutes a pseudogene. The CDR3 is 18 amino acids. The CDR3 nucleotides read TGTGCCAGCAGCATCCGTAGCGGGAGGGCACTAGCCAAAAACATTCAGTACTTC. It yields the protein CASSIRSGRALAKNIQYF.

This clonotype has only a few counts. V and J are TRBV7-2 and TRBJ2-7; D is perhaps TRBD1 (5 bases). The CDR3 covers 14 residues. Germline-derived CDR1 and CDR2 are SGHTA and FQGNSA. V was cut by 2 bases and J by 4 bases, with 12 bases left in between. The CDR3 region is CASSLLGARYEQYF. DNA for the CDR3: TGTGCCAGCAGCTTACTAGGGGCTAGGTACGAGCAGTACTTC.

This clonotype came up a few times. J is TRBJ2-4 and V is TRBV18, with D maybe TRBD2 (5 bases). The CDR3 runs 18 residues. V lost 2 bases and J 0 bases, leaving 17 bases between the germline ends. Germline assignment: CDR1 KGHSH and CDR2 LQKENI. CDR3 in amino acids: CASSPGSQPSLAKNIQYF. DNA for the CDR3: TGTGCCAGCTCACCAGGAAGCCAACCTAGCCTAGCCAAAAACATTCAGTACTTC.

The V gene is TRBV7-2, the J gene TRBJ2-3; 10 bases align to TRBD2. CDR1 SGHTA and CDR2 FQGNSA come from the germline V gene. Unmatched junction bases numbered 7, after V lost 5 bases and J lost 2 bases. CDR3 size: 16 residues. The CDR3 DNA is TGTGCCAGCAGCATGACGGGACTAGCGACCACAGATACGCAGTATTTT. As protein: CASSMTGLATTDTQYF.

This clonotype was counted many times. The V and J genes are TRBV5-6 and TRBJ1-1; 8 bases map to TRBD1. Trimming cost V 5 bases and J 3 bases; bases outside gene matches: 12. The CDR3 is 16 residues long. In germline, CDR1 is SGHDT, CDR2 YYEEEE. In DNA form, the CDR3 reads TGTGCCAGCAGTTTGAGGTCAGGGGGCGTCTACACTGAAGCTTTCTTT. Protein sequence: CASSLRSGGVYTEAFF.

This chain joins TRBV7-2 and TRBJ2-1, with TRBD2 matching 7 bases. V dropped 0 bases and J dropped 7; count of bases not matched to a gene: 9. Germline V gene sequence: CDR1 SGHTA, CDR2 FQGNSA. This CDR3 is built from 16 residues. The CDR3 bases are TGTGCCAGCAGCTTAGCGGGAAGGGACTACTATAATGAGCAGTTCTTC. Residues: CASSLAGRDYYNEQFF.

This clonotype was observed a handful of times. This chain joins TRBV20-1 and TRBJ2-5; possibly TRBD1 or TRBD2 for D (7 bases each). V was clipped by 3 bases and J by 4 bases, with 24 bases between them. This CDR3 spans 17 amino acids. The germline V gene encodes CDR1 DFQATT and CDR2 SNEGSKA (reference sequence). As DNA, the CDR3 is TGCAGTGCTAGGGGGACAGCTCTATGGGGCGGGAGAGAGACCCAGTACTTC. Amino acid sequence: CSARGTALWGGRETQYF.

The chain couples TRBV7-9 to TRBJ1-1, with 8 bases that match TRBD1. With V trimmed by 5 bases and J by 11 bases, 7 bases remained unmatched. Germline V gene lookup returns CDR1 SEHNR and CDR2 FQNEAQ (reference sequence). The CDR3 runs to 12 residues. The CDR3 DNA reads TGTGCCAGCAGCAGCAGGACAGGGATGGCTTTCTTT. The encoded protein is CASSSRTGMAFF. The full variable domain, in which reference TRBV7-9 and TRBJ1-1 provide the parts outside the CDR3, is DTGVSQNPRHKITKRGQNVTFRCDPISEHNRLYWYRQTLGQGPEFLTYFQNEAQLEKSRLLSDRFSAERPKGSFSTLEIQRTEQGDSAMYLCASSSRTGMAFFGQGTRLTVV.

In this sample, this clonotype turned up a few times. The rearrangement uses TRBV15 and TRBJ2-1; 10 bases map to TRBD2. Germline trimming cut 5 bases from V and 2 bases from J; bases unmatched to any gene: 3. This CDR3 spans 15 amino acids. CDR1 is LNHNV, CDR2 YYDKDF, per germline (reference sequence). The CDR3: CATSGLAAPYNEQFF. CDR3 sequence (DNA): TGTGCCACCAGCGGACTAGCGGCTCCCTACAATGAGCAGTTCTTC.

This clonotype came up a few times. The junction departs from the called germline gene at one end, perhaps through a read error. This rearrangement joins TRBV25-1 to TRBJ2-7, with D possibly TRBD2 on 6 matching bases. Per the germline V gene, CDR1 is MGHDK and CDR2 is SYGVNS. The CDR3 runs to 13 residues. In nucleotides, the CDR3 is TGTGCCGGCAGTGCGGGACGGGTATACGAGCAGTACTTC. Residues: CAGSAGRVYEQYF.

This clonotype was observed a handful of times. The gene calls are TRBV4-3 and TRBJ2-2; a weak D match, TRBD2 (6 bases). The CDR3 consists of 17 residues. CDR1 and CDR2 (germline): LGHNA, YSLEER. Trimming shortened V by 0 bases and J by 1 base, and 12 bases separated the two germline ends. The CDR3 sequence: CASSQESPGGNTGELFF. Here the CDR3 DNA reads TGCGCCAGCAGCCAAGAGTCCCCCGGGGGGAACACCGGGGAGCTGTTTTTT.

This chain connects TRBV3-1 to TRBJ1-6, with D perhaps TRBD1 (5 bases). The V gene lost 3 bases and the J gene lost 7 bases, with 19 bases spanning the gap. CDR3 length: 17 amino acids. The germline V gene has CDR1 LGHDT and CDR2 YNNKEL (reference sequence). The CDR3 region is CASSHTPKTARNSPLHF. CDR3 sequence (DNA): TGTGCCAGCAGCCATACCCCTAAGACAGCTCGCAATTCACCCCTCCACTTT.

J is TRBJ2-3 and V is TRBV5-1; D is unresolved. CDR3 length: 14 amino acids. Trimming shortened V by 0 bases and J by 5 bases, and 10 bases separated the two germline ends. CDR1 and CDR2 from the germline V gene are SGHRS and YFSETQ. The DNA of the CDR3 is TGCGCCAGCAGCTTGGCATCCCCCGGAGATACGCAGTATTTT. Its protein product is CASSLASPGDTQYF. Drawing the rest from reference TRBV5-1 and TRBJ2-3, the complete variable domain is KAGVTQTPRYLIKTRGQQVTLSCSPISGHRSVSWYQQTPGQGLQFLFEYFSETQRNKGNFPGRFSGRQFSNSRSEMNVSTLELGDSALYLCASSLASPGDTQYFGPGTRLTVL.